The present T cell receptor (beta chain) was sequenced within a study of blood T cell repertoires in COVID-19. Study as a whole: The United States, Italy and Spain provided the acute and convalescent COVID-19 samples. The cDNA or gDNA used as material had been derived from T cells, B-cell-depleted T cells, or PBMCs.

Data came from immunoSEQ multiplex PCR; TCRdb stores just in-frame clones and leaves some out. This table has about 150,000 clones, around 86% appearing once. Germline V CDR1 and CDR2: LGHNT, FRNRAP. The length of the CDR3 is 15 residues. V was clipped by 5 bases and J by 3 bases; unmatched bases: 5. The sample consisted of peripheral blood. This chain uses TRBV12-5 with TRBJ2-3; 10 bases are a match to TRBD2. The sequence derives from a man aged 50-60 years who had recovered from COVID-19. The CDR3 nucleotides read TGTGCTAGTGGTCCCAGGACTAGCGGAACAGATACGCAGTATTTT. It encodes CASGPRTSGTDTQYF.